What follows are 22 T cell receptor beta chains derived from one specimen sequenced in a study of shared clonotypes between healthy human individuals. Clones were sequenced by immunoSEQ multiplex PCR, and TCRdb holds only the in-frame ones, with some missing. Of about 2.1 million clones listed, just over 90% were seen once; the top ten hold about 1.5%. Naive CD8 cells lacked CD45RO, underwent positive selection for CCR7 and left out terminally differentiated effector memory CD45RA+ cells. The sequenced sample consisted of naive CD8+ T cells from PBMCs. The receptor source for this set is a man in his late teens or twenties in good health. Some clones in this sample may be carry-over from other donors' samples.

V gene TRBV2 combines with J gene TRBJ2-4; 10 positions match TRBD2. Germline CDR1 SNHLY, CDR2 FYNNEI. V lost 4 bases, J lost 5 bases, and 5 bases stayed unmatched. This CDR3 region has 15 residues. This CDR3 reads CASSGSGRRENIQYF. DNA for the CDR3: TGTGCCAGCAGTGGTAGCGGGAGGCGGGAAAACATTCAGTACTTC.

The chain recombines TRBV7-9 with TRBJ2-1; D is undetermined. Looked up from germline, CDR1 is SEHNR and CDR2 is FQNEAQ (reference sequence). The CDR3 is 14 amino acids. Deletions cut 0 bases from V and 9 bases from J, with 12 bases between. CDR3 in amino acids: CASSLALPFGEQFF. The CDR3, as DNA: TGTGCCAGCAGCTTAGCCCTACCCTTTGGTGAGCAGTTCTTC.

The gene calls are TRBV4-3 and TRBJ1-5; 12 bases match TRBD1. This CDR3 has 15 amino acids. V lost 4 bases and J lost 7; bases outside the gene matches: 5. The germline V gene has CDR1 LGHNA and CDR2 YSLEER. CDR3 DNA sequence: TGCGCCAGCAGCCGGGACAGGGGGCGTAACCAGCCCCAGCATTTT. It encodes CASSRDRGRNQPQHF.

V usage is TRBV30 and J usage is TRBJ1-2; D remains unclear. The germline V and J ends were trimmed by 0 bases and 4 bases, with 15 bases remaining between them. The CDR3 consists of 15 residues. Germline V CDR1 and CDR2: GTSNPN, SVGIG (reference sequence). CDR3 coding DNA: TGTGCCTGGAGTGTCGATCCGGGCATCGGCTATGGCTACACCTTC. It translates to CAWSVDPGIGYGYTF.

As for this clone: Within the sample, other DNA sequences also encode this same CDR3. The chain uses TRBV19 and TRBJ2-1; D ambiguous. Germline values: CDR1 LNHDA, CDR2 SQIVND (reference sequence). This CDR3 region has 12 residues. The V end lost 3 bases, the J end lost 4 bases, and 4 bases lay between the germline ends. CDR3 sequence (DNA): TGTGCCAGTAGTATCCCATACAATGAGCAGTTCTTC. This encodes CASSIPYNEQFF.

V and J are TRBV28 and TRBJ2-1, with D perhaps matching TRBD2 (7 bases). Trimming took off 6 bases at V and 7 bases at J, with 16 bases between the two ends. Germline CDR1 reads MDHEN; CDR2 reads SYDVKM. This CDR3 comprises 14 residues. This chain's CDR3 is CASRGAGVENEQFF. Here the CDR3 DNA reads TGTGCCAGCAGGGGGGCGGGAGTGGAGAATGAGCAGTTCTTC.

V is TRBV4-1 and J is TRBJ2-7, with D possibly TRBD1 on 6 matching bases. Deletions cut 1 base from V and 6 bases from J, with 16 bases between. Germline V gene lookup returns CDR1 MGHRA and CDR2 YSYEKL. The CDR3 is 15 residues long. The CDR3 DNA is TGCGCCAGCAGCCAAGTGGGACATAAAGGGGTCGAGCAGTACTTC. Translated, it gives CASSQVGHKGVEQYF.

The chain employs TRBV5-1 and TRBJ2-5; D not resolved. The CDR3 extends over 14 amino acids. V gave up 2 bases and J gave up 1 base, with 9 bases separating them. From germline, CDR1 is SGHRS and CDR2 YFSETQ. The CDR3 loop is CASSFYNSQETQYF. For the CDR3, the DNA is TGCGCCAGCAGCTTTTATAACAGCCAAGAGACCCAGTACTTC.

The CDR3 bases are TGTGCCACCAGCATCCCAGTTAGGGGTGAGCAGTTCTTC. Its translation is CATSIPVRGEQFF. The chain is built from TRBV15 and TRBJ2-1; perhaps TRBD1 as D (5 bases). V was clipped by 4 bases and J by 9 bases, with 13 bases between them. The CDR3 consists of 13 residues. CDR1 LNHNV and CDR2 YYDKDF come from the germline V gene (reference sequence).

This chain connects TRBV27 to TRBJ2-7; D may match TRBD1 or TRBD2 (5 bases each). V lost 2 bases and J 2 bases, leaving 16 bases between the germline ends. This CDR3 has 16 residues. CDR1 is MNHEY and CDR2 is SMNVEV in the germline V gene (reference sequence). CDR3 DNA: TGTGCCAGCAGTTTACCCCGAGGGGTCAGGGCCTACGAGCAGTACTTC. The encoded protein is CASSLPRGVRAYEQYF.

The CDR3 region has the DNA TGTGCCAGCAGTCCTGACAGTGCCGATCAGCCCCAGCATTTT. The encoded protein is CASSPDSADQPQHF. The chain carries TRBV27 and TRBJ1-5; weak D call: TRBD1 (5 bases). This CDR3 contains 14 residues. V lost 5 bases and J 5 bases, leaving 13 bases between the germline ends. CDR1 and CDR2 from the germline V gene are MNHEY and SMNVEV (reference sequence).

V usage is TRBV7-3 and J usage is TRBJ1-2; 9 nucleotides line up with TRBD1. J gave up 8 bases and V 6 bases, and 10 bases lay outside the gene matches. Germline CDR1 and CDR2: SGHTA and FQGTGA. The CDR3 runs to 14 residues. DNA of the CDR3: TGTGCCAGCAGGCCGGGACAGGGCCGCCAGGGCTACACCTTC. It yields the protein CASRPGQGRQGYTF.

The genes are TRBV6-1 and TRBJ1-4; the D gene is possibly TRBD1 (5 bases). Germline lookup yields CDR1 MNHNS and CDR2 SASEGT. This CDR3 is built from 15 residues. V lost 2 bases to trimming and J lost 4 bases, with 11 bases between them. The CDR3 coding sequence is TGTGCCAGCAGTGAATTAGGGGCCTATAATGAAAAACTGTTTTTT. Translating it yields CASSELGAYNEKLFF.

The chain has TRBV5-1 and TRBJ2-2; a weak D match, TRBD2 (6 bases). Trimming pared 4 bases from V and 6 bases from J, leaving 7 bases between. Germline V lookup: CDR1 SGHRS, CDR2 YFSETQ. The CDR3 is made up of 12 amino acids. The CDR3 is CASSREPGELFF. CDR3 DNA: TGCGCCAGCAGCCGGGAGCCCGGGGAGCTGTTTTTT.

The chain carries TRBV6-6 and TRBJ2-2; no clear D. V was cut by 6 bases and J by 9 bases, with 17 bases left in between. CDR1 is MNHNY and CDR2 is SVGAGI in the germline V gene (reference sequence). This CDR3 region has 14 residues. The CDR3 region has the DNA TGTGCCAGCAGCCCTGGAAGGCGCAATAGGGAGCTGTTTTTT. Translating it yields CASSPGRRNRELFF.

DNA for the CDR3: TGTGCCAGTTCCCCCCTCTCCCCGGGTGCGGAAGATTACAATGAGCAGTTCTTC. Translation: CASSPLSPGAEDYNEQFF. This chain links TRBV27 with TRBJ2-1; the D is unclear. Germline lookup yields CDR1 MNHEY and CDR2 SMNVEV (reference sequence). The V end was cut by 9 bases, the J end by 4 bases, with 28 bases between. The CDR3 is 18 residues long.

The chain has TRBV4-1 and TRBJ2-7; tentative D call: TRBD2 (5 bases). Germline CDR1 MGHRA, CDR2 YSYEKL. Between the trimmed V and J ends, which lost 1 base and 0 bases, there was a span of 13 bases. The CDR3 consists of 16 residues. The CDR3: CASSQGSGLSSYEQYF. DNA for the CDR3: TGCGCCAGCAGCCAAGGCAGCGGTCTGAGCTCCTACGAGCAGTACTTC.

The chain is built from TRBV11-2 and TRBJ2-1, with D perhaps matching TRBD2 (6 bases). Germline V gene data show CDR1 as SGHAT and CDR2 as FQNNGV. The CDR3 is made up of 12 amino acids. Trimming shortened V by 3 bases and J by 9 bases, and 9 bases separated the two germline ends. CDR3: CASSFIGSEQFF. The CDR3 nucleotides read TGTGCCAGCAGCTTCATCGGGAGTGAGCAGTTCTTC.

The chain couples TRBV7-3 to TRBJ2-1, with unresolved D. The CDR3 runs 15 residues. Looked up from germline, CDR1 is SGHTA and CDR2 is FQGTGA. Trimming cost V 5 bases and J 3 bases, with 14 bases left between them. CDR3 residues: CASSPLASHYNEQFF. As DNA, the CDR3 is TGTGCCAGCAGCCCCTTGGCGAGTCACTACAATGAGCAGTTCTTC.

The chain couples TRBV2 to TRBJ2-1; maybe TRBD2 (5 bases). Germline loops: CDR1 SNHLY, CDR2 FYNNEI. The CDR3 is 13 residues long. Trimming removed 7 bases from V and 8 bases from J, with 15 bases in between. CDR3 region: CASIQSGDDEQFF. The CDR3 DNA follows: TGTGCCAGCATCCAATCCGGGGATGATGAGCAGTTCTTC.

This clone was counted once. The chain employs TRBV5-6 and TRBJ1-5, with D uncertain. Germline values: CDR1 SGHDT, CDR2 YYEEEE. The CDR3 is made up of 14 amino acids. Trimming took 5 bases from V and 5 from J, leaving 14 bases between them. The chain's CDR3 is CASSPAGSYQPQHF. The CDR3 DNA is TGTGCCAGCAGTCCTGCCGGGTCCTATCAGCCCCAGCATTTT.

This chain uses TRBV28 with TRBJ2-2, with 10 bases aligning to TRBD2. The CDR3 extends over 15 amino acids. Germline CDR1 and CDR2: MDHEN and SYDVKM. Germline trimming cut 5 bases from V and 8 bases from J; bases unmatched to any gene: 8. The CDR3: CASSPRGSGRGELFF. CDR3 DNA: TGTGCCAGCAGTCCCCGCGGTAGCGGGAGGGGGGAGCTGTTTTTT.